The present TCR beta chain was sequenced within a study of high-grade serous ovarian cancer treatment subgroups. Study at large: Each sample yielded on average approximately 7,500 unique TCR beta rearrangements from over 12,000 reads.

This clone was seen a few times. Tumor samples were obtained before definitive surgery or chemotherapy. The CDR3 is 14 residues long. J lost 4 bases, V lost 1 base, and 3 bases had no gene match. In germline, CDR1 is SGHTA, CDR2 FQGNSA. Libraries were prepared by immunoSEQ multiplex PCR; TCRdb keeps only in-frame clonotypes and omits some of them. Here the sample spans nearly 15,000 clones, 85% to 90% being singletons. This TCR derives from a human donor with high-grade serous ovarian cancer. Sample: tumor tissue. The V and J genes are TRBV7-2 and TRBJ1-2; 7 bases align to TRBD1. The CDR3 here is CASSLGWDSYGYTF. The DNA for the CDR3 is TGTGCCAGCAGCTTAGGGTGGGACAGCTATGGCTACACCTTC.